Below are 12 T cell receptor beta chains sequenced from a single sample in a study of cytomegalovirus exposure and HLA in healthy donors. The PCR employed 60 Vbeta primers together with 13 Jbeta primers. Here immunoSEQ multiplex PCR was the method, and the copy in TCRdb shows in-frame clones only, minus some. Of some 170,000 clones listed, about four fifths are singletons. The sample was PBMCs. All receptors come from a woman between 18 and 30 years old in good health and CMV-seropositive.

The gene calls are TRBV11-3 and TRBJ2-3; the match to TRBD2 covers 7 bases. The CDR3 has 15 amino acids. CDR1 SGHNT and CDR2 YENEEA come from the germline V gene. The J segment lost 6 bases and the V segment lost 1 base, leaving 7 bases of the junction unmatched. CDR3 DNA sequence: TGTGCCAGCAGCTTAGTCGGGGGGAACCTGGATACGCAGTATTTT. This gives the protein CASSLVGGNLDTQYF.

This rearrangement joins TRBV2 to TRBJ2-1, with TRBD2 identical over 9 bases. The junction had 10 bases not matched to a gene; V was cut back by 0 bases and J by 7 bases. The CDR3 runs to 17 residues. The germline V gene has CDR1 SNHLY and CDR2 FYNNEI. In DNA form, the CDR3 reads TGTGCCAGCAGTGAAGCGCAGGGCGGGGGGGCTCGGAATGAGCAGTTCTTC. This gives the protein CASSEAQGGGARNEQFF.

This chain joins TRBV6-1 and TRBJ2-1, with no clear D. V was trimmed by 6 bases and J by 8 bases, leaving 14 bases between them. The CDR3 totals 13 residues. Germline V gene lookup returns CDR1 MNHNS and CDR2 SASEGT. Here the CDR3 DNA reads TGTGCCAGCAGCCTGAGATTGGGCGATGAGCAGTTCTTC. Its translation is CASSLRLGDEQFF.

The sample holds one count of this clone. The chain links TRBV2 to TRBJ1-3; TRBD1 might be the D (6 bases). The V gene lost 6 bases and the J gene lost 5 bases, with 14 bases spanning the gap. There are 14 residues in the CDR3. The V gene's germline CDR1 is SNHLY and CDR2 FYNNEI. This CDR3 reads CASSPDRSRNTIYF. For the CDR3, the DNA is TGTGCCAGCAGCCCAGACAGGTCGAGAAACACCATATATTTT.

This clone came up a few times. This chain connects TRBV30 to TRBJ2-5; D unclear. In germline, CDR1 is GTSNPN, CDR2 SVGIG (reference sequence). Trimming left V 0 bases short and J 2 bases short, with 13 bases between. The CDR3 sequence is 15 residues long. This chain's CDR3 is CAWSVPSRFQETQYF. The CDR3 region has the DNA TGTGCCTGGAGTGTACCTTCTAGGTTTCAAGAGACCCAGTACTTC.

V usage is TRBV28 and J usage is TRBJ2-7, with 9 bases aligning to TRBD2. Germline trimming cut 1 base from V and 12 bases from J; bases unmatched to any gene: 10. Germline V lookup: CDR1 MDHEN, CDR2 SYDVKM. The CDR3 is 14 residues long. In DNA form, the CDR3 reads TGTGCCAGCAGTTTATATAGCGGGGGCCTCCCGCGGTACTTC. This encodes CASSLYSGGLPRYF.

V is TRBV7-6 and J is TRBJ1-1, with D perhaps matching TRBD1 (5 bases). Germline-derived CDR1 and CDR2 are SGHVS and FNYEAQ. This CDR3 is 14 amino acids long. The V end lost 8 bases, the J end lost 0 bases, and 13 bases lay between the germline ends. The CDR3 nucleotides are TGTGCCAGCGTACCGGGACTAATGAACACTGAAGCTTTCTTT. Its translation is CASVPGLMNTEAFF.

The gene calls are TRBV7-6 and TRBJ1-2; D remains unclear. V dropped 4 bases and J dropped 2 bases, with 23 bases sitting between them. This CDR3 spans 18 amino acids. In germline, CDR1 is SGHVS, CDR2 FNYEAQ. The CDR3 DNA follows: TGTGCCAGCAGCTCTGGCCCGCCTGGCACGACAACGAACTATGGCTACACCTTC. Translating gives CASSSGPPGTTTNYGYTF.

The chain is built from TRBV5-1 and TRBJ2-7, with 8 bases matching TRBD1. V dropped 4 bases and J dropped 2; count of bases not matched to a gene: 14. Germline assignment: CDR1 SGHRS and CDR2 YFSETQ. The CDR3 length is 17 residues. The CDR3 DNA follows: TGCGCCAGCAGCCCGAACCCCAGGGGGCCTCAACCCTACGAGCAGTACTTC. Translated, it gives CASSPNPRGPQPYEQYF. Drawing the rest from reference TRBV5-1 and TRBJ2-7, the complete variable domain is KAGVTQTPRYLIKTRGQQVTLSCSPISGHRSVSWYQQTPGQGLQFLFEYFSETQRNKGNFPGRFSGRQFSNSRSEMNVSTLELGDSALYLCASSPNPRGPQPYEQYFGPGTRLTVT.

This rearrangement joins TRBV6-1 to TRBJ1-2; D unclear. Trimming left V 0 bases short and J 4 bases short, with 9 bases between. This CDR3 has 14 amino acids. Germline V gives CDR1 MNHNS, CDR2 SASEGT. CDR3 DNA sequence: TGTGCCAGCAGTGAAGCGGTGGGCCCCTATGGCTACACCTTC. Protein product: CASSEAVGPYGYTF.

This chain connects TRBV5-6 to TRBJ2-2; the D is unclear. Germline V gene data show CDR1 as SGHDT and CDR2 as YYEEEE. Trimming stripped 2 bases from V and 3 bases from J, with 5 bases between. The CDR3 runs 13 residues. The CDR3 is CASSFQDTGELFF. In DNA, the CDR3 is TGTGCCAGCAGCTTCCAGGACACCGGGGAGCTGTTTTTT.

This sequence joins TRBV4-2 and TRBJ2-1; tentative D call: TRBD2 (6 bases). The germline CDR1 and CDR2 sequences are LGHNA and YNFKEQ. Trimming removed 2 bases from V and 6 bases from J, with 14 bases in between. CDR3 length: 15 residues. The CDR3 loop is CASSQPRGGSNEQFF. In nucleotides, the CDR3 is TGTGCCAGCAGCCAACCTCGAGGAGGGAGCAATGAGCAGTTCTTC.